This TCR beta chain was sequenced in a study of blood T cell repertoires in COVID-19. Overall study: PBMCs, B-cell-depleted T cells, or T cells were the source of the cDNA or gDNA that made up the material.

TCRdb's table, derived via immunoSEQ multiplex PCR, lists solely in-frame clones and lacks some. The sample holds tens of thousands of clones, 70% to 90% seen once. The sequenced sample was peripheral blood. The TCR sequence derives from a human donor in a cohort sampled during active COVID-19.

Written as DNA, the CDR3 is TGCGCCAGCAGCCAAGGGGCCGAGCCGAGGAACACTGAAGCTTTCTTT. This codes for CASSQGAEPRNTEAFF. The V gene is TRBV4-1, the J gene TRBJ1-1; the D is unclear. Trimming left V 1 base short and J 1 base short, with 13 bases between. The CDR3 extends over 16 amino acids. CDR1 MGHRA and CDR2 YSYEKL come from the germline V gene.